This paragraph covers one TCR beta chain sequence. The source of the sample is a study of blood T cell repertoires in COVID-19. Study-wide context: Italy, Spain and the United States were the sources of the convalescent and acute COVID-19 samples. T cells, B-cell-depleted T cells, or PBMCs provided the cDNA or gDNA that served as material.

Germline assignment: CDR1 GTSNPN and CDR2 SVGIG (reference sequence). The CDR3 sequence is 15 residues long. The ends were cut back, 2 bases at V and 6 bases at J, with 19 bases in the middle. Per the original data handling: By means of reference gene primer amplification, nucleated cell counts were estimated. Libraries were prepared by immunoSEQ multiplex PCR; TCRdb keeps only in-frame clonotypes and omits some of them. The DNA gave D and trimming, while V, J and clone size come from that table. The sample lists 250,000 to 350,000 clones, more than 70% occurring once. The TCR comes from a woman aged 50 to 60 who had recovered from COVID-19. Sequences were obtained from peripheral blood. The chain links TRBV30 to TRBJ1-2; no definite D call. As DNA, the CDR3 is TGTGCCTGGAGTTTAGTTGGGCCTTGGATAGATGGCTACACCTTC. It encodes CAWSLVGPWIDGYTF.